Included here is one T cell receptor (beta chain) sequence, with context. Its antigen is not known. The data are from a study of T cell responses to AZD1222 COVID-19 vaccine. The study, taken as a whole, reports: A mostly white British donor set with more females was recruited, and clonal diversity was possibly underestimated.

This CDR3 contains 13 residues. V lost 2 bases, J lost 3 bases, and 7 bases lay in between. The table came from immunoSEQ multiplex PCR; TCRdb's copy has only in-frame clones and leaves some out. There are some 120,000 clones in the sample; roughly 90% occur only once, and under 1.2% lies in the top ten. Sequenced here: peripheral blood, sampled on day 0 of AZD1222 vaccination. The receptor comes from an adult in good health. This rearrangement joins TRBV12-3 or TRBV12-4 to TRBJ1-2; D perhaps matches TRBD1 (5 bases). This CDR3 reads CASSLLTDYGYTF. The CDR3 region has the DNA TGTGCCAGCAGTTTATTGACAGACTATGGCTACACCTTC.